This is a list of T cell receptor beta chains from one sample in a study of T cells in localized non-small cell lung cancer. Method: immunoSEQ multiplex PCR; TCRdb's copy keeps in-frame clones and lacks some. The sample has roughly 25,000 clones, about 86% seen once. This specimen consisted of peripheral blood, obtained before any cancer treatment. These receptors were collected from a male donor older than 55 with stage II squamous cell lung carcinoma. CDR3s include the opening cysteine and the closing phenylalanine or tryptophan. Fields, in order: V gene, J gene, CDR3 protein.

V gene: TRBV4-1; J gene: TRBJ2-7; CDR3 protein: CASSQGVQGALSYEQYF
V gene: TRBV5-4; J gene: TRBJ2-5; CDR3 protein: CASSLAAGGVSETQYF
V gene: TRBV29-1; J gene: TRBJ1-2; CDR3 protein: CSGGTGYGYTF
V gene: TRBV6-6; J gene: TRBJ2-2; CDR3 protein: CASSFGTSGNTGELFF
V gene: TRBV19; J gene: TRBJ1-5; CDR3 protein: CASSKQGEREQPQHF
V gene: TRBV7-2; J gene: TRBJ1-2; CDR3 protein: CASSMKDKHGYTF
V gene: TRBV5-4; J gene: TRBJ1-1; CDR3 protein: CASSPKTQGPGTEAFF
V gene: TRBV25-1; J gene: TRBJ2-3; CDR3 protein: CASSEGGRTDTQYF
V gene: TRBV10-1; J gene: TRBJ2-7; CDR3 protein: CASSESIRASYEQYF
V gene: TRBV6-5; J gene: TRBJ2-3; CDR3 protein: CASRPPGGSDTQYF
V gene: TRBV18; J gene: TRBJ2-2; CDR3 protein: CASSVRTATGELFF
V gene: TRBV9; J gene: TRBJ2-3; CDR3 protein: CASSPNPQGKGTQYF
V gene: TRBV7-8; J gene: TRBJ1-5; CDR3 protein: CASSRLDRFNQPQHF
V gene: TRBV29-1; J gene: TRBJ2-3; CDR3 protein: CSVEPTGGDTQYF
V gene: TRBV19; J gene: TRBJ2-7; CDR3 protein: CASSGPRGYYEQYF
V gene: TRBV11-2; J gene: TRBJ2-4; CDR3 protein: CASRRLAGGRDIQYF
V gene: TRBV4-1; J gene: TRBJ1-3; CDR3 protein: CASSQDRVGQFSGSSGNTIYF
V gene: TRBV19; J gene: TRBJ2-7; CDR3 protein: CASSLAGSSYEQYF
V gene: TRBV18; J gene: TRBJ2-3; CDR3 protein: CASSKDLAGGPNTDTQYF
V gene: TRBV20-1; J gene: TRBJ1-3; CDR3 protein: CSARDSNTIYF
V gene: TRBV5-4; J gene: TRBJ1-3; CDR3 protein: CASSLGTDRPGNTIYF
V gene: TRBV6-1; J gene: TRBJ1-5; CDR3 protein: CASSEGTGEFQPQHF
V gene: TRBV27; J gene: TRBJ2-7; CDR3 protein: CASSLRQGASVQYF
V gene: TRBV6-6; J gene: TRBJ2-1; CDR3 protein: CASSYSEGNEQFF
V gene: TRBV18; J gene: TRBJ1-3; CDR3 protein: CASSPLGQFVSGNTIYF
V gene: TRBV2; J gene: TRBJ1-1; CDR3 protein: CASSKMSGSNTEAFF
V gene: TRBV6-1; J gene: TRBJ1-1; CDR3 protein: CASSKLVANTEAFF
V gene: TRBV5-4; J gene: TRBJ2-3; CDR3 protein: CASSFKAQGGPTDTQYF
V gene: TRBV6-4; J gene: TRBJ1-1; CDR3 protein: CASSATPGQGEAFF
V gene: TRBV7-9; J gene: TRBJ1-2; CDR3 protein: CASSSPGDGNYGYTF
V gene: TRBV7-9; J gene: TRBJ2-1; CDR3 protein: CASSPLGSSYNEQFF
V gene: TRBV19; J gene: TRBJ2-3; CDR3 protein: CASTPSRILDTQYF
V gene: TRBV25-1; J gene: TRBJ1-6; CDR3 protein: CASKRVRGSPLHF
V gene: TRBV28; J gene: TRBJ1-6; CDR3 protein: CASSLSYRVSPLHF
V gene: TRBV14; J gene: TRBJ2-3; CDR3 protein: CASSQVRRDTDTQYF
V gene: TRBV4-2; J gene: TRBJ1-2; CDR3 protein: CASSQGQPNYGYTF
V gene: TRBV6-1; J gene: TRBJ2-7; CDR3 protein: CASGYTYEQYF
V gene: TRBV4-3; J gene: TRBJ2-1; CDR3 protein: CASSLQRGDFYNEQFF
V gene: TRBV7-9; J gene: TRBJ1-2; CDR3 protein: CASSLSDYGYTF